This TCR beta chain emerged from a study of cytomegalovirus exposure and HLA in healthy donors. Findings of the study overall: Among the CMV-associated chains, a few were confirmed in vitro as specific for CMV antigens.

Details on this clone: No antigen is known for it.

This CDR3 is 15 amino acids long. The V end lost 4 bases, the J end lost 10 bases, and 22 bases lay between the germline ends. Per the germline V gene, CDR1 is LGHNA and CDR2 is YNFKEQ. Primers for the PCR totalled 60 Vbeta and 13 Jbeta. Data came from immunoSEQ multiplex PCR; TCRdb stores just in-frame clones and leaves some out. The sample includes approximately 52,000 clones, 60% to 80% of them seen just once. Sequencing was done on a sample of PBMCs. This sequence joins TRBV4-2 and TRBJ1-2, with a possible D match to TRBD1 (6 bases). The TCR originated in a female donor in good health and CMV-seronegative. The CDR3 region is CASSPGGGGSGDYTF. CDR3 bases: TGTGCCAGCAGCCCTGGGGGGGGAGGTTCAGGGGACTACACCTTC.